This TCR beta chain originates from a study of T cell clonality in common variable immunodeficiency. CDR3 size: 16 residues. J lost 4 bases, V lost 6 bases, and 13 bases had no gene match. Whole-study findings and limits: Reportedly, TCR beta sequences from common variable immunodeficiency showed fewer deletions and N-nucleotide insertions. CVID subjects had higher TCRbeta clonality than healthy controls, most marked in about a third.

There are many counts of this clone. The antigen is not known. The CDR3 end is not reached by the read, which stops 3 residues before it; the germline J gene fills it in. Control and CVID samples contributed equal amounts of genomic DNA. Repertoires were generated with immunoSEQ multiplex PCR, while TCRdb's copy carries only in-frame clones and drops some. Captured here are approximately 30,000 clones, none seen once; the top ten comprise 3.8%. Most patients and controls had Caucasian heritage. V usage is TRBV12-3 or TRBV12-4 and J usage is TRBJ1-2, with TRBD1 identical over 8 bases. The receptor was derived from a person aged 18-69 years in good health. What was sequenced was peripheral blood mononuclear cells. The CDR3 here is CASREATGGKLYGYTF. The part of the CDR3 DNA that was read is TGTGCCAGCAGAGAGGCTACAGGGGGAAAACTCTATGGC.